These 5 T cell receptor beta chains came from one sample sequenced in a study of shared clonotypes between healthy human individuals (dated by TCRdb to 2020 to 2021). CD8 naive samples were obtained by positive selection for CCR7 among CD45RO-negative cells, yielding a CD45RA+CCR7+ population from which TemRA cells were excluded. The library was built by means of the immunoSEQ multiplex PCR assay. TCRdb provides this immuneACCESS table in a form limited to in-frame rearrangements. Some clones are lacking; in checked studies, under half of them reflect an unresolved V gene, and why the rest are absent is not known. This sample lists roughly 810,000 clones; about 96% were detected once. The biggest ten clones account for less than 0.3% of the sample. Input material: naive CD8+ T cells sorted from blood. The cell subset or site label corresponds to: CD45RA+CCR7+. These receptors were obtained from a young man in good health.

This chain connects TRBV12-5 to TRBJ2-5; D is unresolved. Germline assignment: CDR1 LGHNT and CDR2 FRNRAP. The CDR3 runs 14 residues. V was clipped by 3 bases and J by 3 bases, with 11 bases between them. The DNA for the CDR3 is TGTGCTAGTGGTTTCGGGTCAGAAGAAGAGACCCAGTACTTC. Translating gives CASGFGSEEETQYF.

This clone was recorded only once. As DNA, the CDR3 is TGCAGCGTTGAGGGTATATTAGAGACCCAGTACTTC. It encodes CSVEGILETQYF. This sequence joins TRBV29-1 and TRBJ2-5; no clear D. Germline CDR1 SQVTM, CDR2 ANQGSEA. Trimming pared 3 bases from V and 4 bases from J, leaving 9 bases between. This CDR3 contains 12 residues. Full variable domain (remainder filled in from reference TRBV29-1 and TRBJ2-5): SAVISQKPSRDICQRGTSLTIQCQVDSQVTMMFWYRQQPGQSLTLIATANQGSEATYESGFVIDKFPISRPNLTFSTLTVSNMSPEDSSIYLCSVEGILETQYFGPGTRLLVL.

This rearrangement joins TRBV4-1 to TRBJ2-1; 11 bases line up with TRBD2. The V gene end was trimmed by 0 bases and the J gene end by 7 bases; junction bases not matched to a gene: 5. The V gene's germline CDR1 is MGHRA and CDR2 YSYEKL. The CDR3 totals 16 residues. The CDR3 protein is CASSQESSGRANEQFF. The CDR3, as DNA: TGCGCCAGCAGCCAAGAAAGTAGCGGGAGGGCAAATGAGCAGTTCTTC.

The chain employs TRBV7-9 and TRBJ2-7; 9 positions match TRBD1. The germline CDR1 and CDR2 sequences are SEHNR and FQNEAQ (reference sequence). Trimming cost V 6 bases and J 4 bases; bases outside gene matches: 7. The CDR3 is 14 amino acids. CDR3 region: CASSSDRGVYEQYF. Here the CDR3 DNA reads TGTGCCAGCAGTTCCGACAGGGGGGTATACGAGCAGTACTTC.

The CDR3 sequence: CASSQEGTGRYEQYF. CDR3 DNA sequence: TGCGCCAGCAGCCAAGAGGGGACAGGGCGCTACGAGCAGTACTTC. The chain combines TRBV4-1 with TRBJ2-7, with 9 positions matching TRBD1. This CDR3 spans 15 amino acids. Per germline, CDR1 MGHRA and CDR2 YSYEKL. Trimming removed 0 bases from V and 3 bases from J; junction bases left unmatched: 3.